Reported below is one TCR beta chain. What it binds is not known. This entry belongs to a study of cytotoxic CD8 clonotypes in ibrutinib-treated CLL. Findings of the study overall: Clonality showed a rise at ibrutinib response that reversed toward baseline at progression. Investigators sampled sustained-remission and progressing patients at differing times.

Clones were sequenced by immunoSEQ multiplex PCR, and TCRdb holds only the in-frame ones, with some missing. Here the sample spans roughly 250,000 clones, 60% to 75% being singletons. The CDR3 runs to 12 residues. Per germline, CDR1 SGHTA and CDR2 FQGNSA. V was clipped by 11 bases and J by 6 bases, with 17 bases between them. The V and J genes are TRBV7-2 and TRBJ2-7; D unclear. This specimen was PBMCs, taken after 24 months of ibrutinib treatment. The receptor was derived from a human donor with chronic lymphocytic leukemia. The CDR3 bases are TGTGCCGGCCGAGGCCCCGGAGTCGAGCAGTACTTC. Translated, it gives CAGRGPGVEQYF.